In its sample, the clone carrying this T cell receptor (beta chain) was seen a few times. The V end lost 0 bases, the J end lost 6 bases, and 22 bases lay between the germline ends. Per the germline V gene, CDR1 is DFQATT and CDR2 is SNEGSKA (reference sequence). The CDR3 sequence is 17 residues long. The data are from a study of T-cell reconstitution after alpha-beta-depleted transplantation in children. Preparing the TCRbeta library involved the use of unique molecular identifiers. Using its own MiXCR run on the PCR reads, TCRdb lists one record per CDR3 protein. The sample carries hundreds of thousands of distinct CDR3 sequences, about a sixth recorded once.

The sample here was PBMCs from the stem cell graft donor, taken from the stem cell graft. The sequence was obtained from a human donor who donated a stem cell graft to a child with acute lymphoblastic leukemia. This chain uses TRBV20-1 with TRBJ2-3; no definite D call. This CDR3 reads CSARDQSAASPRDTQYF. CDR3 nucleotides: TGCAGTGCTAGAGATCAGTCAGCAGCCTCCCCCAGGGATACGCAGTATTTT.